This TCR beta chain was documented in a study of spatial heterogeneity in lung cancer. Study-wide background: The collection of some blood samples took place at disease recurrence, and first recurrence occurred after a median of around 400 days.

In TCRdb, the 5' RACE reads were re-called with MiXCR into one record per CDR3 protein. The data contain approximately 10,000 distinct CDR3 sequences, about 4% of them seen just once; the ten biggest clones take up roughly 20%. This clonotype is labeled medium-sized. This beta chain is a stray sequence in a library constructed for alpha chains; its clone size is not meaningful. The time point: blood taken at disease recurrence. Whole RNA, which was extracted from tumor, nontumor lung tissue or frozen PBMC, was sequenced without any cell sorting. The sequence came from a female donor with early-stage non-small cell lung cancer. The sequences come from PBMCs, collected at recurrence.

The CDR3 loop reads CSSNGQGKAHEQFF. The DNA of the CDR3 is TGCAGCTCAAACGGACAGGGAAAAGCTCATGAGCAGTTCTTC. This chain uses TRBV29-1 with TRBJ2-1, with TRBD1 matching 8 bases. The germline gives CDR1 SQVTM, CDR2 ANQGSEA. The CDR3 totals 14 residues. The trim removed 8 bases at V and 8 bases at J, leaving 14 bases unmatched.